The clone carrying this T cell receptor (beta chain) showed up just a few times. Antigen specificity is unknown. J was trimmed by 2 bases and V by 5 bases; bases with no gene match: 5. The CDR3 is 14 residues long. Germline values: CDR1 SGHDT, CDR2 YYEEEE. This sample stems from a study of T cell repertoires in cytomegalovirus infection. Across the study: Selected CMV epitopes included recently identified HLA-C-restricted ones as well as well-studied HLA-B-restricted ones. Study outcomes and limitations: There were HLA-C-restricted CMV-specific TCR beta clonotypes dominating the ex vivo response.

TCRdb recomputed calls from the reads with MiXCR, one row per CDR3 protein. This repertoire shows fewer than 1,000,000 distinct CDR3 sequences, roughly a third found once; its top ten account for 13%. The clonotype was recovered from a human donor in good health (CMV status not recorded). Some clones in this sample may be carry-over from other donors' samples. This specimen was cultured CD8+ T cells from PBMCs, taken from culture after CMV antigen stimulation. The chain uses TRBV5-6 and TRBJ1-2, with 8 positions matching TRBD1. CDR3 amino acids: CASSQWTGNYGYTF. CDR3 nucleotide sequence: TGTGCCAGCAGTCAATGGACAGGGAACTATGGCTACACCTTC.